This T cell receptor beta chain was captured by sequencing in a study of blood T cell repertoires in COVID-19. The assay was immunoSEQ multiplex PCR, and TCRdb's table has in-frame clones only and misses some. This repertoire shows roughly 92,000 clones, 75% to 90% found once; its top ten account for roughly 32%. The ends were cut back, 6 bases at V and 6 bases at J, with 15 bases in the middle. The CDR3 loop spans 14 amino acids. Germline CDR1 and CDR2: LGHDT and YNNKEL (reference sequence). The chain uses TRBV3-1 (or the pseudogene TRBV3-2) and TRBJ1-3, with D possibly being TRBD1 (6 bases). The sequence came from an elderly woman with active or convalescent COVID-19. The specimen was peripheral blood. This CDR3 reads CASRIQGNENTIYF. CDR3 bases: TGTGCCAGCAGGATACAGGGAAACGAAAACACCATATATTTT.